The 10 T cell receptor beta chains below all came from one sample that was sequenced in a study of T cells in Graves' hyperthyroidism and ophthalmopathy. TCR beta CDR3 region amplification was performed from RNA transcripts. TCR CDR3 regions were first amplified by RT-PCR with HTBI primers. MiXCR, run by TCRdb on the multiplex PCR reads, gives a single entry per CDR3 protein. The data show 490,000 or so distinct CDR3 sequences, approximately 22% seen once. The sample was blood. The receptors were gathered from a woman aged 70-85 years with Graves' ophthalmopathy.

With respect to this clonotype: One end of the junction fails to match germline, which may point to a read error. The DNA for the CDR3 is TGTGCTAGCAGCTTAGGAGGCCCAGGGGTCAATGAGCAGTTCTTC. Residues: CASSLGGPGVNEQFF. The chain employs TRBV7-7 and TRBJ2-1; the D gene is possibly TRBD1 (6 bases). From germline, CDR1 is SSHAT and CDR2 FNYEAQ (reference sequence). The CDR3 has 15 amino acids.

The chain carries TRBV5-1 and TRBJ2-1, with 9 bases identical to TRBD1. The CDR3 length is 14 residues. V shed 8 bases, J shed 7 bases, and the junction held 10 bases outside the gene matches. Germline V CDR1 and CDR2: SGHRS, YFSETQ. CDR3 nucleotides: TGCGCCAGTGTCCGGGACAGGGCACCAAATGAGCAGTTCTTC. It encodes CASVRDRAPNEQFF.

CDR3 loop: CASSIAVRDYGYTF. DNA of the CDR3: TGTGCCAGTAGTATCGCGGTCAGGGACTATGGCTACACCTTC. V and J are TRBV19 and TRBJ1-2, with D possibly TRBD1 on 5 matching bases. Germline V gives CDR1 LNHDA, CDR2 SQIVND (reference sequence). Trimming removed 3 bases from V and 3 bases from J, with 11 bases in between. CDR3 length equals 14 residues.

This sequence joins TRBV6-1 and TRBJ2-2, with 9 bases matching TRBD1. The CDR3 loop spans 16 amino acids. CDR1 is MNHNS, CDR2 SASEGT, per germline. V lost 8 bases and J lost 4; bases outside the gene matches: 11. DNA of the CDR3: TGTGCCAGCGGTGGGATGGGACAGGGTGGCACCGGGGAGCTGTTTTTT. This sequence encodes CASGGMGQGGTGELFF.

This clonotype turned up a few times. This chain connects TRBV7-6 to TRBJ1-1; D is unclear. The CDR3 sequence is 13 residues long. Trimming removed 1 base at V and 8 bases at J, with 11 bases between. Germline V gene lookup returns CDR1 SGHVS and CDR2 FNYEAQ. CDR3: CASSLGPLQEAFF. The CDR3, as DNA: TGTGCCAGCAGCTTAGGACCCTTACAAGAAGCTTTCTTT.

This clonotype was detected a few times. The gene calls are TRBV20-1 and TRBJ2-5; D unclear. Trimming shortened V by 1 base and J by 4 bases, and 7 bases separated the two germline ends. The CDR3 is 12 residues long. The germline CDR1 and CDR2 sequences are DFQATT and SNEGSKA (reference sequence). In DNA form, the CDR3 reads TGCAGTGCTAGAGGCACCCCAGAGACCCAGTACTTC. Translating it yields CSARGTPETQYF.

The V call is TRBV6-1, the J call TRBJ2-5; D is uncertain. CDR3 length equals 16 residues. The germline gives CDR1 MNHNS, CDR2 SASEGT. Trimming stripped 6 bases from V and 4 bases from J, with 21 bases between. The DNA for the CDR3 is TGTGCCAGCAGCCCCGTGGGGTCAGTTGTTGGAGAGACCCAGTACTTC. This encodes CASSPVGSVVGETQYF.

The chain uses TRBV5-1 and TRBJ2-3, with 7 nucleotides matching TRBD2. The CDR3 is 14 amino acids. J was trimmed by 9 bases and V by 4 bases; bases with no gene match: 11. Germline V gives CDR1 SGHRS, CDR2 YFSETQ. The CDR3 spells CASSQPGLEGTQYF. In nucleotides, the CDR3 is TGCGCCAGCAGCCAACCCGGACTAGAGGGGACGCAGTATTTT.

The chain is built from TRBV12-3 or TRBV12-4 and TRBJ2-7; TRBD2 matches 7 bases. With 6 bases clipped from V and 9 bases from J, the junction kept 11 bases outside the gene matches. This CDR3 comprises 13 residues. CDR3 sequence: CASSGGSRRGQYF. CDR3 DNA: TGTGCCAGCAGCGGGGGGAGTAGGAGGGGGCAGTACTTC.

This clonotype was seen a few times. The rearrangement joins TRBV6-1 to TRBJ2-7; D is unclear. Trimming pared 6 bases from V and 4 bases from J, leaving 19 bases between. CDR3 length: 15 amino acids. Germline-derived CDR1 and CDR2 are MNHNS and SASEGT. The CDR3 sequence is CASRAIHLGVYEQYF. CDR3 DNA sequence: TGTGCCAGCAGAGCAATCCATTTGGGCGTGTACGAGCAGTACTTC.